The rows below give T cell receptor beta chains drawn from one sample of a study of response to subunit inactivated influenza vaccine. One entry per CDR3 protein results from TCRdb running MiXCR on the RT-PCR reads. The table shows about 570,000 distinct CDR3 sequences, with 10% to 12% occurring only once. These same records also appear under a second study, on T cells expressing NK-cell markers.

The specimen comprised PBMCs from blood, sampled on the day of vaccination. These receptors were taken from a man over 45 who received an inactivated influenza vaccine. Both conserved end residues are part of each CDR3. Fields, in order: J gene, V gene, D gene, clone size, CDR3 DNA, CDR3 protein. The D gene is left open where the match is weak. Expanded clones are given a class, and other clones once, few, many or no size at all.

TRBJ1-1 | TRBV12-3/TRBV12-4 | . | few | TGTGCCAGCAGTTTGGTAGGGCGGCACACTGAAGCTTTCTTT | CASSLVGRHTEAFF
TRBJ1-1 | TRBV30 | TRBD1 | few | TGTGCCTGGGCGGGACAGATGAACACTGAAGCTTTCTTT | CAWAGQMNTEAFF
TRBJ2-4 | TRBV4-2 | TRBD1 | . | TGTGCCAGCAGCCAAGCGGGACAGAGGAGCATTCAGTACTTC | CASSQAGQRSIQYF
TRBJ2-1 | TRBV6-1 | TRBD2 | . | TGTGCCAGCAGGGAAGCTAGCGGGAGCGCCAATGAGCAGTTCTTC | CASREASGSANEQFF
TRBJ2-2 | TRBV5-1 | TRBD2 | . | TGCGCCAGCAGCGCAACTAGCGGGGGGAACACCGGGGAGCTGTTTTTT | CASSATSGGNTGELFF
TRBJ2-7 | TRBV4-1 | . | few | TGCGCCAGCAGCCAAGATGGGGGCTCCTACGAGCAGTACTTC | CASSQDGGSYEQYF
TRBJ2-3 | TRBV2 | . | . | TGTGCCAGCACACCACAGGGTCTCGGCACAGATACGCAGTATTTT | CASTPQGLGTDTQYF
TRBJ1-4 | TRBV29-1 | . | . | TGCAGCGCTTGGACAGTTAATGAAAAACTGTTTTTT | CSAWTVNEKLFF
TRBJ1-6 | TRBV10-3 | . | few | TGTGCCATCAGTGAAGACAGCCAGTATAATTCACCCCTCCACTTT | CAISEDSQYNSPLHF
TRBJ2-1 | TRBV4-1 | TRBD2 | . | TGCGCCAGCAGCCACCAGAGTTCGCTAGCGGGGGGGCGAGTTGAGCAGTTCTTC | CASSHQSSLAGGRVEQFF
TRBJ2-7 | TRBV5-1 | TRBD2 | many | TGCGCCAGCAGCTTAGCCGAGACTAGCGGGTCTAAGGGGTACGAGCAGTACTTC | CASSLAETSGSKGYEQYF
TRBJ2-1 | TRBV29-1 | TRBD1 | . | TGCAGCGTTCGACAGGGTTCCTCCTACAATGAGCAGTTCTTC | CSVRQGSSYNEQFF
TRBJ2-3 | TRBV7-2 | TRBD2 | . | TGTGCCAGCAGCTGGGGAGCGGGAAATCCCCCAGATACGCAGTATTTT | CASSWGAGNPPDTQYF
TRBJ2-1 | TRBV4-1 | . | . | TGCGCCAGCAGCCAAGTAACTGGAACACCCTACAATGAGCAGTTCTTC | CASSQVTGTPYNEQFF
TRBJ1-4 | TRBV7-2 | . | . | TGTGCCAGCAGCTCACCCGGCGGGACTAATGAAAAACTGTTTTTT | CASSSPGGTNEKLFF
TRBJ1-5 | TRBV29-1 | . | few | TGCAGCGCGGCGAAGGATAGCAATCAGCCCCAGCATTTT | CSAAKDSNQPQHF
TRBJ2-1 | TRBV5-1 | . | few | TGCGCCAGTCGACAGGAGGGGAATGAGCAGTTCTTC | CASRQEGNEQFF
TRBJ2-1 | TRBV10-3 | TRBD2 | few | TGTGCCATCAGTGAGCGAGCTCCGGGACTAGCGGGGGGGAACAATGAGCAGTTCTTC | CAISERAPGLAGGNNEQFF
TRBJ1-1 | TRBV7-2 | . | many | TGTGCCAGCAGCTTAGGGAGGGCGTCGAGCACTGAAGCTTTCTTT | CASSLGRASSTEAFF
TRBJ2-2 | TRBV5-5 | . | . | TGTGCCAGCAGAATATTCGCGAACACCGGGGAGCTGTTTTTT | CASRIFANTGELFF
TRBJ2-7 | TRBV4-1 | TRBD1 | few | TGCGCCAGCAGCCGAGTTACAGGGGGCTACGAGCAGTACTTC | CASSRVTGGYEQYF
TRBJ1-5 | TRBV15 | TRBD1 | few | TGTGCCACCAGCAGAGATCCGGGACAGAGCAATCAGCCCCAGCATTTT | CATSRDPGQSNQPQHF
TRBJ1-1 | TRBV20-1 | . | many | TGCAGTGCTATCCCTGGAGGGATGGACACTGAAGCTTTCTTT | CSAIPGGMDTEAFF
TRBJ2-1 | TRBV4-2 | . | many | TGTGCCAGCAGCCAAGATCCAAGCAGAAGCTCCTACAATGAGCAGTTCTTC | CASSQDPSRSSYNEQFF
TRBJ2-3 | TRBV9 | TRBD2 | . | TGTGCCAGCAGCGTAGACCCAACTAGCGGGAGGACTACAAATTGGGATACGCAGTATTTT | CASSVDPTSGRTTNWDTQYF
TRBJ2-1 | TRBV10-2 | TRBD1 | few | TGCGCCAGCAGTGAGTCGGGGGACAGGGGGCTTGGAAGGCAGTTCTTC | CASSESGDRGLGRQFF
TRBJ1-5 | TRBV6-5 | . | many | TGTGCCAGCAGTTCCGGGACTCCCGATCAGCCCCAGCATTTT | CASSSGTPDQPQHF
TRBJ2-1 | TRBV11-1 | TRBD1 | few | TGTGCCAGCAGCCGGGGGACAGGGAACTACAATGAGCAGTTCTTC | CASSRGTGNYNEQFF
TRBJ2-7 | TRBV6-2/TRBV6-3 | TRBD2 | few | TGTGCCAGCGGGACTAGCGAAACCTACGAGCAGTACTTC | CASGTSETYEQYF
TRBJ2-3 | TRBV4-2 | TRBD2 | few | TGTGCCAGCAGCCAGGAAATGACTAGCGGGAGGGGGACAGATACGCAGTATTTT | CASSQEMTSGRGTDTQYF
TRBJ2-1 | TRBV7-9 | . | many | TGTGCCAGCAGCACCTTTGGAGCACAGGAGACGCAGTTCTTC | CASSTFGAQETQFF
TRBJ2-1 | TRBV6-2/TRBV6-3 | . | . | TGTGCCAGCAGGTTACGGGGCCCTCTCAACAATGAGCAGTTCTTC | CASRLRGPLNNEQFF
TRBJ2-1 | TRBV4-3 | TRBD1 | . | TGCGCCAGCAGCCAACGGACAGGCCAATACAATGAGCAGTTCTTC | CASSQRTGQYNEQFF
TRBJ2-5 | TRBV29-1 | . | few | TGCAGCGTTCCAAGGGCCCAAGAGACCCAGTACTTC | CSVPRAQETQYF
TRBJ2-7 | TRBV7-7 | . | few | TGTGCCAGCAGCCATACCTCCGGCGAGCAGTACTTC | CASSHTSGEQYF